This entry describes one TCR beta chain. Its antigen is still unknown. Per-nucleotide qualities are absent, and no much larger clonotype sits a single base away. The CDR3 numbers 16 residues from cysteine through phenylalanine. Solely the CDR3 DNA is kept, with 48 bases framed from the first base. The germline V gene specifies SGHTA as CDR1 and FQGNSA as CDR2. After removal of 1 base from V and 5 bases from J, the junction retains 3 bases not matched to a gene. The data stem from a study of T cell responses to AZD1222 COVID-19 vaccine (dated by TCRdb to the early 2020s). Regarding the research as a whole: AZD1222 recipients with second doses at about 4 weeks or about 12 weeks were pooled, because spike-specific TCR depth and breadth did not differ between schedules. Enrollment into the trials was organized by age into subgroups of 18-55, 56-69 and 70-plus years, and those subgroups contained around 150, 28 and 57 TCR-sequenced participants, respectively. TCR sequencing was performed for more than 230 trial participants, of whom about 200 were given two doses of AZD1222 and some 26 were given two doses of MenACWY control vaccine. Overall study outcomes, separate from this receptor: The vaccine-associated CD4 TCRs covered the entire spike protein, and the dominant responses fell in regions 160-218 and 743-854. After two AZD1222 doses, both the breadth and the depth of spike-specific TCRs were significantly higher than at day 0 and than in MenACWY recipients. Because no day 14 peak-response samples were available, the repertoires could be characterized only after the peak T cell response. Participants were mostly white British and included more females than males, and it was suggested by the authors that clonal diversity may have been underestimated. The 56-69-year group was small, and its depth increase did not reach significance, likely because of low power. Conclusions about previously exposed vaccinees are limited, since just five or six AZD1222 recipients were seropositive for SARS-CoV-2 at baseline. Reportedly, close to half of the unique spike-specific TCRs recognized epitopes lying outside the regions that are mutated in the B.1.351 and B.1.1.7 variants.

The CDR3 regions of human TCRbeta chains were analyzed by immunosequencing. In the source study's methods: Repertoire TCRs were checked for matches against a reference library of SARS-CoV-2-specific TCRs that had been generated using the MIRA antigen-specificity platform. Breadth meant the fraction of unique TCRs that were SARS-CoV-2-associated, whereas depth meant the fraction of total T cells that were SARS-CoV-2-associated. Using the MIRA data, each spike-specific TCR was mapped to the spike region that the TCR reacts to and placed in a CD4 or CD8 class. Log10-transformed breadth and depth values were compared by one-way ANOVA with Sidak's multiple comparisons tests. As stored in TCRdb, this immuneACCESS dataset retains in-frame rearrangements with V and J assigned. A fraction of the clones does not appear; measured against another copy, unresolved V genes explain less than half of the discrepancy, and the remainder lacks a known reason. V and J calls and clone size come straight from that table; D and trimming were deduced from the DNA. The sample data list under 150,000 clones, and 90% of these were observed just once. Of the sample, 7.2% is held by the ten largest clones.

The time point tag for this specimen amounts to: baseline before first vaccination. The vaccinee samples were drawn from two UK trials, COV001 and COV002, one of which was a single-blind randomized controlled phase 2/3 trial testing AZD1222 (ChAdOx1 nCoV-19) in healthy adults. Trial participant PBMC samples were collected at day 0 and day 28 after the second dose for TCRbeta chain sequencing. The TCR sequence derives from an adult in good health. Rearrangement joined TRBV7-2 to TRBJ2-1, and 12 bases in between align with TRBD2. Specimen: peripheral blood, collected on day 0 of AZD1222 vaccination. The DNA sequence is given as TGTGCCAGCAGCTTAGGTCTAGCGGGAGGGCACAATGAGCAGTTCTTC. It codes for CASSLGLAGGHNEQFF. Reference TRBV7-2 and TRBJ2-1 genes cover what lies past the CDR3, so the full variable domain is GAGVSQSPSNKVTEKGKDVELRCDPISGHTALYWYRQSLGQGLEFLIYFQGNSAPDKSGLPSDRFSAERTGGSVSTLTIQRTQQEDSAVYLCASSLGLAGGHNEQFFGPGTRLTVL.